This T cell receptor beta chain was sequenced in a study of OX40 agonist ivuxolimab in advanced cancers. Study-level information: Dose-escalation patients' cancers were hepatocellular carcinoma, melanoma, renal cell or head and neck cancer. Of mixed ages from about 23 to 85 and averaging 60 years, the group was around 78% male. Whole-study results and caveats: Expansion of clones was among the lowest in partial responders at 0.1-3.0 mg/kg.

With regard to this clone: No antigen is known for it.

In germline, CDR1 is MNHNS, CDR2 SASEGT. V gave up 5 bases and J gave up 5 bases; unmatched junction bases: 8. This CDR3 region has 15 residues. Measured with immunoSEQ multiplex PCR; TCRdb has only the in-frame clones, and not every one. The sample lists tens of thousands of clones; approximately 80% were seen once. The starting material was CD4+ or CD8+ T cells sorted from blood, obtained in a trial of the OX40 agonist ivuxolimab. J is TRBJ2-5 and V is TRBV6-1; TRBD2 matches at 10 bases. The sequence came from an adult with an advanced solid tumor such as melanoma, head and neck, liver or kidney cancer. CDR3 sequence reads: CASSLSSGGVETQYF. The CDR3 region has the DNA TGTGCCAGCAGTTTATCAAGCGGGGGGGTTGAGACCCAGTACTTC.